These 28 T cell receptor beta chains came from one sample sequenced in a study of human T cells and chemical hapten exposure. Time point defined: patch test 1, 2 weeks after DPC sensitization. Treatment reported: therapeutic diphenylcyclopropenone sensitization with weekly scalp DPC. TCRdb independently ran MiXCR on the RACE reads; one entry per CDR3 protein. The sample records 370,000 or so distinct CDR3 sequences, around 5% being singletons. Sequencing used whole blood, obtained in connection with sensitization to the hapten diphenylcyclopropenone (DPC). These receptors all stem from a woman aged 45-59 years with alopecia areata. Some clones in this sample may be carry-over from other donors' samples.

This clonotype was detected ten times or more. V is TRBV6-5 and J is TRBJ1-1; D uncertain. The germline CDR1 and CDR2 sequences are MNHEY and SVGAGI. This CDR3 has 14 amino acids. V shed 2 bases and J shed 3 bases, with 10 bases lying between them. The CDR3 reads CASSYLGRDTEAFF. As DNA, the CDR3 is TGTGCCAGCAGTTACCTTGGACGAGACACTGAAGCTTTCTTT.

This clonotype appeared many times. CDR3 sequence (DNA): TGTGCCAGCAGCGTTTGGGGAAACAATGAGCAGTTCTTC. Protein product: CASSVWGNNEQFF. The chain joins TRBV9 to TRBJ2-1; D unclear. V lost 2 bases and J 5 bases, leaving 8 bases between the germline ends. This CDR3 spans 13 amino acids. CDR1 SGDLS and CDR2 YYNGEE come from the germline V gene.

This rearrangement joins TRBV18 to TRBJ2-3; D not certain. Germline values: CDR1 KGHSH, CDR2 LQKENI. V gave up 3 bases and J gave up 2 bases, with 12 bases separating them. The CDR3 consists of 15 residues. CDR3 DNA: TGTGCCAGCTCACCGAATCCCGGGTCCACAGATACGCAGTATTTT. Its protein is CASSPNPGSTDTQYF. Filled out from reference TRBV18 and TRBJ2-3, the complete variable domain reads NAGVMQNPRHLVRRRGQEARLRCSPMKGHSHVYWYRQLPEEGLKFMVYLQKENIIDESGMPKERFSAEFPKEGPSILRIQQVVRGDSAAYFCASSPNPGSTDTQYFGPGTRLTVL.

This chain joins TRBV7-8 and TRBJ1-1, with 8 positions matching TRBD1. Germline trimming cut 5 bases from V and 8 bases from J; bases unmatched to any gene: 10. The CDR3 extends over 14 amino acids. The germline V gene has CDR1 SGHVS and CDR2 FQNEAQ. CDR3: CASSLGTGAWEAFF. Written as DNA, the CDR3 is TGTGCCAGCAGCCTAGGGACAGGAGCATGGGAAGCTTTCTTT.

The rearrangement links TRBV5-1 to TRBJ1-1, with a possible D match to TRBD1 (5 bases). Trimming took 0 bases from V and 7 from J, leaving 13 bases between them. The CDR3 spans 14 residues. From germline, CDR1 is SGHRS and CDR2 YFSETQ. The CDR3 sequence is CASSLEAGLGEAFF. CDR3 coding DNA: TGCGCCAGCAGCTTGGAGGCGGGGCTGGGTGAAGCTTTCTTT.

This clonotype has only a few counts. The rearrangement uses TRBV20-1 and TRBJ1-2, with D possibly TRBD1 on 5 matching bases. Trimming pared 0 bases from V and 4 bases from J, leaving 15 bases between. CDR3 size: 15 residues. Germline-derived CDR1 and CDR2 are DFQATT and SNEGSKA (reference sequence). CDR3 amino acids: CSARDPSGSTYGYTF. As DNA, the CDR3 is TGCAGTGCTAGAGATCCGTCAGGGAGCACCTATGGCTACACCTTC.

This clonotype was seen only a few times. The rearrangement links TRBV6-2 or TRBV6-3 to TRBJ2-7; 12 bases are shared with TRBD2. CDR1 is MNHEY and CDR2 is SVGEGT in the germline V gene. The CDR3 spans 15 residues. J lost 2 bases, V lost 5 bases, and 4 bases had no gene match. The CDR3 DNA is TGTGCCAGCAGTCTTCTAGCGGGAGGGACCTACGAGCAGTACTTC. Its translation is CASSLLAGGTYEQYF.

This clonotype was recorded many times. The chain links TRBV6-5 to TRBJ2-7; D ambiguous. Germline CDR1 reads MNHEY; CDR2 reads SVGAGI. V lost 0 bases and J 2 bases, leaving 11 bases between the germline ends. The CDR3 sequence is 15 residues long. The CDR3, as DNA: TGTGCCAGCAGTTACTCGAGGTATACTACCTACGAGCAGTACTTC. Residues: CASSYSRYTTYEQYF.

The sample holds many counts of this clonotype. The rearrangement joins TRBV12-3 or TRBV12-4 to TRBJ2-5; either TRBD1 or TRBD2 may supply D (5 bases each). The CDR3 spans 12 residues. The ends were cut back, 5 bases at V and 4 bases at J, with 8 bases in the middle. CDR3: CASSRDGETQYF. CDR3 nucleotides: TGTGCCAGCAGTCGGGACGGAGAGACCCAGTACTTC.

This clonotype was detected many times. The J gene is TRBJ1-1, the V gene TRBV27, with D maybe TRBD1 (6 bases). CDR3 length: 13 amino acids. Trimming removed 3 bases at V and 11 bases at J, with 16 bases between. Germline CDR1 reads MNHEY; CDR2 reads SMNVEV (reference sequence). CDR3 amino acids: CASSFTGSTMAFF. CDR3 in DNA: TGTGCCAGCAGTTTCACAGGGAGTACGATGGCTTTCTTT.

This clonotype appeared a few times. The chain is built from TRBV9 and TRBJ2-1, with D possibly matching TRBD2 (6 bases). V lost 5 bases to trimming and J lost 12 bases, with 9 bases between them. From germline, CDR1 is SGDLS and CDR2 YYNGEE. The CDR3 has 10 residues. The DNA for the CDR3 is TGTGCCAGCAGGAGGGAGGTGCAGTTCTTC. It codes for CASRREVQFF.

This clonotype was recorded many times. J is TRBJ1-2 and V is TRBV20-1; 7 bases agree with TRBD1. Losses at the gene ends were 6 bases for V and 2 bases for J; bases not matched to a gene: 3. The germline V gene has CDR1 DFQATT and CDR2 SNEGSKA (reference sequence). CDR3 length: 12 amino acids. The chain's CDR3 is CSAKQGNYGYTF. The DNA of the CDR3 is TGCAGTGCCAAACAGGGGAACTATGGCTACACCTTC.

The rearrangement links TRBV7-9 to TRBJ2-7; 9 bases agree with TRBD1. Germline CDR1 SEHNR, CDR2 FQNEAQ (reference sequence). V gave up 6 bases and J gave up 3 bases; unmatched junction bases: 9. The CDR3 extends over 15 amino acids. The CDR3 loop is CASRETGGPLYEQYF. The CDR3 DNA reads TGTGCCAGCAGAGAGACAGGGGGACCCCTCTACGAGCAGTACTTC.

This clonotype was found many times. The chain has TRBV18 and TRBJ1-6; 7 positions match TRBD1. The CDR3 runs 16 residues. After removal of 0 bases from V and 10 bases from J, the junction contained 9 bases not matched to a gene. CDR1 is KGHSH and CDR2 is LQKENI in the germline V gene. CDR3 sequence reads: CASSPPDDRAGSPLHF. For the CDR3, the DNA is TGTGCCAGCTCACCACCGGACGACAGGGCAGGATCACCCCTCCACTTT.

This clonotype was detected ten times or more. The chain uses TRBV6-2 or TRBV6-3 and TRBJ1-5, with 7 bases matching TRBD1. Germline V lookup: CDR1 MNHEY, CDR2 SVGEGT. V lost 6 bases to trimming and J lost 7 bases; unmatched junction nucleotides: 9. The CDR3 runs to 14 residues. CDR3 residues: CASRDPQGVQPQHF. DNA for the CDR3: TGTGCCAGCAGGGATCCTCAGGGGGTCCAGCCCCAGCATTTT.

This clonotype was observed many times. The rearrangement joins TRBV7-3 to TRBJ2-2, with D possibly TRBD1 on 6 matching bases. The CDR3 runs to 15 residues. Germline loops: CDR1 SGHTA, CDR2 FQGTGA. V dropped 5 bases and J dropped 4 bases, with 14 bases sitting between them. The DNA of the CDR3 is TGTGCCAGCAGCCCCATGGGGGCGAGCACCGGGGAGCTGTTTTTT. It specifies CASSPMGASTGELFF.

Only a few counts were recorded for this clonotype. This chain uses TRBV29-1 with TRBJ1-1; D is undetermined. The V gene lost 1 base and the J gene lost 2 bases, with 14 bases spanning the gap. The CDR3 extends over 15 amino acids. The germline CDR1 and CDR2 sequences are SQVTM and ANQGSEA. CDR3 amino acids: CSVEAPFSRNTEAFF. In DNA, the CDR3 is TGCAGCGTTGAAGCCCCGTTTTCACGTAACACTGAAGCTTTCTTT. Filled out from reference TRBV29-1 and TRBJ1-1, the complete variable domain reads SAVISQKPSRDICQRGTSLTIQCQVDSQVTMMFWYRQQPGQSLTLIATANQGSEATYESGFVIDKFPISRPNLTFSTLTVSNMSPEDSSIYLCSVEAPFSRNTEAFFGQGTRLTVV.

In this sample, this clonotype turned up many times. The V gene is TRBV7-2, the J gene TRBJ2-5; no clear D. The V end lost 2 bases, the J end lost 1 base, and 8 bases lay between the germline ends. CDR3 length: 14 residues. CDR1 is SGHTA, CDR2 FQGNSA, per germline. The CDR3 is CASSLILAQETQYF. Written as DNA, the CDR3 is TGTGCCAGCAGCTTAATATTAGCCCAAGAGACCCAGTACTTC.

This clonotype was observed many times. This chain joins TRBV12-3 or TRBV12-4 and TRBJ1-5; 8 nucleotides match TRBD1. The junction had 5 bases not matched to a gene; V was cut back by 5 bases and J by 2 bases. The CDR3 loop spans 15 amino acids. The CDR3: CASSRQGQGNQPQHF. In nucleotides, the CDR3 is TGTGCCAGCAGTCGACAGGGGCAGGGCAATCAGCCCCAGCATTTT.

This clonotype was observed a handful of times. The DNA of the CDR3 is TGTGCCAGCAGTTTTACAGGAGAGACCCAGTACTTC. This gives the protein CASSFTGETQYF. The rearrangement links TRBV27 to TRBJ2-5, with D possibly TRBD1 on 5 matching bases. CDR1 and CDR2 (germline): MNHEY, SMNVEV (reference sequence). Trimming took off 3 bases at V and 4 bases at J, with 6 bases between the two ends. The CDR3 length is 12 residues.

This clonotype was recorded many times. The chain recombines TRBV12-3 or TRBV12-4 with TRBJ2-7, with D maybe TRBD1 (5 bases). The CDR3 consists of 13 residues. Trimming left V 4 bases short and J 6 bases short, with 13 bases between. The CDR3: CASSWGLVAEQYF. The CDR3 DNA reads TGTGCCAGCAGTTGGGGCTTAGTCGCCGAGCAGTACTTC.

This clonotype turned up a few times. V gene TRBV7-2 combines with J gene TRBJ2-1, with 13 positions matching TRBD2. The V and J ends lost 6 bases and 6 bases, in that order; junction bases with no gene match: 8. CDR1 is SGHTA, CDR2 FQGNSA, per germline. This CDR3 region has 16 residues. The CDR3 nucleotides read TGTGCCAGCAGGCGACTAGCGGGAGGTCTGGGCAATGAGCAGTTCTTC. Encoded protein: CASRRLAGGLGNEQFF.

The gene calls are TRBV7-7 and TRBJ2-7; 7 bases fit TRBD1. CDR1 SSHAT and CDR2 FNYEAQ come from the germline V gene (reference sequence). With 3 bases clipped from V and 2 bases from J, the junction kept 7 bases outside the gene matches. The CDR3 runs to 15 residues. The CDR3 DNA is TGTGCCAGCAGCTTGGGGACAGAAAGTACCTACGAGCAGTACTTC. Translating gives CASSLGTESTYEQYF.

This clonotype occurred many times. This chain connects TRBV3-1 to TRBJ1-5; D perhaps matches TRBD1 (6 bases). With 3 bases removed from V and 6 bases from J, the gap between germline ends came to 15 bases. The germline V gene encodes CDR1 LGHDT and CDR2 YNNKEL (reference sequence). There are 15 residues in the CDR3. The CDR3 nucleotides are TGTGCCAGCAGCCATTCTAGGGGGGAGAGTCAGCCCCAGCATTTT. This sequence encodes CASSHSRGESQPQHF.

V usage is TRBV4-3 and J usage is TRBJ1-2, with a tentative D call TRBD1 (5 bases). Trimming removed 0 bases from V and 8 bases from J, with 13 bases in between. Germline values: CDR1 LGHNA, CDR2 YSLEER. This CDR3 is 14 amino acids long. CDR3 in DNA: TGCGCCAGCAGCCAAGATGCGGGGGTAGGAGGCTACACCTTC. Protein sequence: CASSQDAGVGGYTF.

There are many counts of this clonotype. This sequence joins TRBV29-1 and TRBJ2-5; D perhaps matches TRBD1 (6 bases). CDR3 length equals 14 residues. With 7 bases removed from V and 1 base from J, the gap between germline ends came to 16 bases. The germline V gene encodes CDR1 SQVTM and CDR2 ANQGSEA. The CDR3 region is CSAGLGASQETQYF. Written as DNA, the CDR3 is TGCAGCGCCGGCCTGGGGGCTAGCCAAGAGACCCAGTACTTC.

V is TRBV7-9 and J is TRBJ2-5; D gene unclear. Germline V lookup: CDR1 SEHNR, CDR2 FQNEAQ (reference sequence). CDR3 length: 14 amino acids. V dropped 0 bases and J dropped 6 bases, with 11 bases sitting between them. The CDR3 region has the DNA TGTGCCAGCAGCTTAGCTCAAACGTCCCAGACCCAGTACTTC. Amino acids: CASSLAQTSQTQYF.

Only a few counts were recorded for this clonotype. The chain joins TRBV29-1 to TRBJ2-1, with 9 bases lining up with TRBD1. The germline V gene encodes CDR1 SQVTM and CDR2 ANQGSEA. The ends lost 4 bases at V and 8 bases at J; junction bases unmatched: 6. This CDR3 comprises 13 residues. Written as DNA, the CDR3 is TGCAGCGTTGGGGACAGGGTGGGCGATGAGCAGTTCTTC. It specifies CSVGDRVGDEQFF.